A single sample is the source of the 20 T cell receptor beta chains below, sequenced in a study of cytomegalovirus exposure and HLA in healthy donors. It was with 60 Vbeta and 13 Jbeta primers that the PCR ran. TCRdb keeps only in-frame clones here, not all; method: immunoSEQ multiplex PCR. The table lists roughly 160,000 clones, approximately 81% of them singletons. Sequenced: PBMCs. All receptors come from a female donor in good health and CMV-seronegative.

This clone was recorded only once. This rearrangement joins TRBV18 to TRBJ2-1; 7 nucleotides agree with TRBD1. This CDR3 has 16 amino acids. Germline V gene sequence: CDR1 KGHSH, CDR2 LQKENI. V was pared by 3 bases and J by 6 bases, with 11 bases of the junction left unmatched. CDR3 sequence reads: CASSPSGTAFINEQFF. Here the CDR3 DNA reads TGTGCCAGCTCACCTTCCGGGACAGCGTTTATCAATGAGCAGTTCTTC.

This clone was seen once. This chain uses TRBV9 with TRBJ2-1; TRBD2 is a possible D gene (7 bases). In germline, CDR1 is SGDLS, CDR2 YYNGEE. This CDR3 is 15 amino acids long. V gave up 3 bases and J gave up 2 bases, with 12 bases separating them. DNA of the CDR3: TGTGCCAGCAGCGCAGAAGGGGGGGCCTACAATGAGCAGTTCTTC. Its translation: CASSAEGGAYNEQFF.

The sample holds one count of this clone. This rearrangement joins TRBV6-5 to TRBJ2-7; 9 nucleotides agree with TRBD2. Looked up from germline, CDR1 is MNHEY and CDR2 is SVGAGI. With 0 bases clipped from V and 5 bases from J, the junction kept 8 bases outside the gene matches. The CDR3 has 16 residues. CDR3 residues: CASSYSTSGRPHEQYF. The CDR3 DNA is TGTGCCAGCAGTTACTCGACCAGCGGGAGGCCCCACGAGCAGTACTTC.

The CDR3 sequence is CASSPPMFPGQGNEQYF. As DNA, the CDR3 is TGTGCCAGCAGCCCGCCGATGTTTCCGGGACAGGGAAACGAGCAGTACTTC. The genes are TRBV7-9 and TRBJ2-7; TRBD1 agrees at 9 bases. With 5 bases clipped from V and 5 bases from J, the junction kept 16 bases outside the gene matches. The CDR3 contains 17 residues. The germline CDR1 and CDR2 sequences are SEHNR and FQNEAQ (reference sequence). Together with reference TRBV7-9 and TRBJ2-7, the CDR3 gives the full variable domain: DTGVSQNPRHKITKRGQNVTFRCDPISEHNRLYWYRQTLGQGPEFLTYFQNEAQLEKSRLLSDRFSAERPKGSFSTLEIQRTEQGDSAMYLCASSPPMFPGQGNEQYFGPGTRLTVT.

The genes are TRBV4-2 and TRBJ2-1, with 7 nucleotides matching TRBD2. V shed 4 bases and J 0 bases; nucleotides not matched to a gene: 0. CDR1 is LGHNA and CDR2 is YNFKEQ in the germline V gene. This CDR3 comprises 14 residues. The chain's CDR3 is CASSPGGSYNEQFF. CDR3 DNA sequence: TGTGCCAGCAGCCCGGGGGGCTCCTACAATGAGCAGTTCTTC.

V usage is TRBV27 and J usage is TRBJ2-1; the match to TRBD2 covers 12 bases. Germline loops: CDR1 MNHEY, CDR2 SMNVEV (reference sequence). V lost 4 bases, J lost 6 bases, and 4 bases stayed unmatched. This CDR3 is built from 15 residues. This CDR3 is CASSSGLAGSNEQFF. CDR3 in DNA: TGTGCCAGCAGTTCCGGACTAGCGGGGTCCAATGAGCAGTTCTTC.

The gene calls are TRBV12-5 and TRBJ1-1, with D possibly being TRBD1 (5 bases). There are 15 residues in the CDR3. V lost 0 bases and J lost 1, with 9 bases in between. Germline CDR1 and CDR2: LGHNT and FRNRAP. CDR3 sequence: CASGLVRGRNTEAFF. DNA of the CDR3: TGTGCTAGTGGTTTGGTAAGGGGTAGGAACACTGAAGCTTTCTTT.

The gene calls are TRBV7-6 and TRBJ1-2; a possible D gene is TRBD1 (6 bases). The V gene's germline CDR1 is SGHVS and CDR2 FNYEAQ. The CDR3 sequence is 12 residues long. Trimming cost V 5 bases and J 6 bases, with 10 bases left between them. CDR3 residues: CASSPSGDGYTF. The CDR3 bases are TGTGCCAGCAGCCCCTCAGGGGATGGCTACACCTTC.

The gene calls are TRBV11-2 and TRBJ2-4; D perhaps matches TRBD1 (6 bases). Germline lookup yields CDR1 SGHAT and CDR2 FQNNGV. Trimming took 4 bases from V and 5 from J, leaving 9 bases between them. The CDR3 extends over 13 amino acids. CDR3 nucleotides: TGTGCCAGCAGCTACAGGGTCCAAAACATTCAGTACTTC. Translated, it gives CASSYRVQNIQYF.

CDR3 sequence: CASSSGLNTEAFF. In DNA, the CDR3 is TGCGCCAGCAGCTCGGGACTCAACACTGAAGCTTTCTTT. This chain links TRBV5-1 with TRBJ1-1; D is perhaps TRBD1 (5 bases). V was pared by 3 bases and J by 2 bases, with 8 bases between. Germline CDR1 and CDR2: SGHRS and YFSETQ. This CDR3 spans 13 amino acids.

This clone was seen just once. The chain carries TRBV7-2 and TRBJ2-5, with D hard to call. The germline V gene has CDR1 SGHTA and CDR2 FQGNSA. V lost 5 bases and J lost 1, with 11 bases in between. The length of the CDR3 is 14 residues. The CDR3 here is CASSPRVGQETQYF. CDR3 DNA: TGTGCCAGCAGCCCCCGGGTAGGCCAAGAGACCCAGTACTTC. Together with reference TRBV7-2 and TRBJ2-5, the CDR3 gives the full variable domain: GAGVSQSPSNKVTEKGKDVELRCDPISGHTALYWYRQSLGQGLEFLIYFQGNSAPDKSGLPSDRFSAERTGGSVSTLTIQRTQQEDSAVYLCASSPRVGQETQYFGPGTRLLVL.

The V gene is TRBV6-4, the J gene TRBJ2-2, with 8 bases lining up with TRBD2. The J segment lost 4 bases and the V segment lost 8 bases, leaving 9 bases of the junction unmatched. Germline CDR1 reads MRHNA; CDR2 reads SNTAGT. The CDR3 is 15 residues long. The CDR3 loop is CASGEVAGSTGELFF. CDR3 coding DNA: TGTGCCAGCGGGGAGGTAGCGGGATCCACCGGGGAGCTGTTTTTT.

The chain combines TRBV6-1 with TRBJ1-1; the D gene is possibly TRBD1 (5 bases). Germline V gene data show CDR1 as MNHNS and CDR2 as SASEGT. Trimming took off 3 bases at V and 1 base at J, with 6 bases between the two ends. The CDR3 extends over 13 amino acids. The CDR3 is CASSEGPNTEAFF. The CDR3 DNA reads TGTGCCAGCAGTGAGGGGCCGAACACTGAAGCTTTCTTT.

The rearrangement joins TRBV28 to TRBJ1-5; unclear D gene. This CDR3 has 14 residues. Germline V CDR1 and CDR2: MDHEN, SYDVKM. The V gene lost 6 bases and the J gene lost 3 bases, with 12 bases spanning the gap. CDR3 sequence: CASRETAPNQPQHF. The CDR3 DNA follows: TGTGCCAGCAGGGAAACAGCTCCCAATCAGCCCCAGCATTTT.

This clone came up a few times. This sequence joins TRBV9 and TRBJ1-2; 10 bases agree with TRBD1. Germline V CDR1 and CDR2: SGDLS, YYNGEE. The CDR3 runs to 15 residues. V gave up 1 base and J gave up 4 bases; unmatched junction bases: 4. The CDR3 DNA sequence: TGTGCCAGCAGCGTATCTGGGACAGGGGTCTATGGCTACACCTTC. Translated: CASSVSGTGVYGYTF.

The chain links TRBV7-2 to TRBJ2-3, with 9 bases matching TRBD2. Germline V CDR1 and CDR2: SGHTA, FQGNSA. Trimming took 5 bases from V and 4 from J; bases not matched to a gene: 10. This CDR3 region has 16 residues. CDR3 residues: CASSRFGGGVPDTQYF. The DNA for the CDR3 is TGTGCCAGCAGCCGCTTCGGCGGGGGGGTCCCAGATACGCAGTATTTT.

This chain joins TRBV7-2 and TRBJ2-2, with 9 bases that match TRBD1. CDR1 and CDR2 (germline): SGHTA, FQGNSA. With V trimmed by 3 bases and J by 1 base, 3 bases remained unmatched. This CDR3 spans 16 amino acids. The CDR3 spells CASSFYRGLNTGELFF. CDR3 sequence (DNA): TGTGCCAGCAGCTTCTACAGGGGGCTGAACACCGGGGAGCTGTTTTTT.

The chain joins TRBV28 to TRBJ1-1; possibly TRBD1 for D (6 bases). V was shortened by 0 bases and J by 3 bases, with 26 bases between the two germline ends. There are 20 residues in the CDR3. Per germline, CDR1 MDHEN and CDR2 SYDVKM. CDR3 DNA: TGTGCCAGCAGTTTATGGGGGTGGAAACAGCGGGGGGCTGGGGACACTGAAGCTTTCTTT. It codes for CASSLWGWKQRGAGDTEAFF.

The chain has TRBV29-1 and TRBJ2-3, with D hard to call. V lost 0 bases to trimming and J lost 10 bases, with 14 bases between them. Germline V lookup: CDR1 SQVTM, CDR2 ANQGSEA. This CDR3 has 13 amino acids. The CDR3 DNA reads as TGCAGCGTTGAAGATCCGCTAGTTTTTTCGCAGTATTTT. It encodes CSVEDPLVFSQYF.

Only one count was recorded for this clone. This chain uses TRBV9 with TRBJ1-1; 7 bases line up with TRBD1. The J segment lost 1 base and the V segment lost 0 bases, leaving 3 bases of the junction unmatched. Germline CDR1 reads SGDLS; CDR2 reads YYNGEE. The CDR3 runs to 15 residues. In nucleotides, the CDR3 is TGTGCCAGCAGCGTAGCGACAGGGAGGAACACTGAAGCTTTCTTT. It yields the protein CASSVATGRNTEAFF.